This T cell receptor beta chain appears in the sequencing data of a study of response to subunit inactivated influenza vaccine. Regarding the study as a whole: The authors put forward the suggestion that each seasonal influenza vaccination may bring in only a limited number of new T cells.

As concerns this clonotype: The target antigen is unknown.

Germline values: CDR1 SGHKS, CDR2 YYEKEE (reference sequence). Trimming stripped 0 bases from V and 0 bases from J, with 8 bases between. CDR3 length: 15 residues. TCRdb fed the RT-PCR reads into MiXCR, producing one record per CDR3 protein. The table records 500,000 or so distinct CDR3 sequences, approximately 17% of them present only once. The chain recombines TRBV5-5 with TRBJ2-3; unclear D gene. The material was CD4+ T cells sorted from PBMCs, obtained 23 months after vaccination. The source is a man aged 50 to 69 who received an inactivated influenza vaccine. CDR3 in amino acids: CASSLALDSTDTQYF. The CDR3 DNA reads as TGTGCCAGCAGCTTGGCCTTGGACAGCACAGATACGCAGTATTTT.